The sequence of this T cell receptor beta chain was determined in a study of Ad26.COV2.S vaccination and SARS-CoV-2 variants. As to treatment: around 19 received Ad26.COV2.S at low or high dose, single or two shots; several received placebo; per-sample allocation not given. Sampling was done on day 63 after the first vaccine or placebo injection. TCRdb's copy holds only in-frame clones and misses some; the assay was immunoSEQ multiplex PCR. Of about 410,000 clones in the sample, about 92% were seen once. This clone was picked up a small number of times. The CDR3 loop spans 16 amino acids. V was shortened by 5 bases and J by 4 bases, with 16 bases between the two germline ends. Germline V gives CDR1 SGHRS, CDR2 YFSETQ.

The chain employs TRBV5-1 and TRBJ2-6, with D maybe TRBD1 (6 bases). This receptor was obtained from a person between 18 and 60 years old who received the Ad26.COV2.S COVID-19 vaccine or a placebo. Here the sequenced sample was peripheral blood, taken in a trial of Ad26.COV2.S vaccine versus placebo. The CDR3 coding sequence is TGCGCCAGCAGATTTATACAGGGTTCAGGGGCCAACGTCCTGACTTTC. It codes for CASRFIQGSGANVLTF. The whole variable domain, remainder taken from reference TRBV5-1 and TRBJ2-6, is KAGVTQTPRYLIKTRGQQVTLSCSPISGHRSVSWYQQTPGQGLQFLFEYFSETQRNKGNFPGRFSGRQFSNSRSEMNVSTLELGDSALYLCASRFIQGSGANVLTFGAGSRLTVL.